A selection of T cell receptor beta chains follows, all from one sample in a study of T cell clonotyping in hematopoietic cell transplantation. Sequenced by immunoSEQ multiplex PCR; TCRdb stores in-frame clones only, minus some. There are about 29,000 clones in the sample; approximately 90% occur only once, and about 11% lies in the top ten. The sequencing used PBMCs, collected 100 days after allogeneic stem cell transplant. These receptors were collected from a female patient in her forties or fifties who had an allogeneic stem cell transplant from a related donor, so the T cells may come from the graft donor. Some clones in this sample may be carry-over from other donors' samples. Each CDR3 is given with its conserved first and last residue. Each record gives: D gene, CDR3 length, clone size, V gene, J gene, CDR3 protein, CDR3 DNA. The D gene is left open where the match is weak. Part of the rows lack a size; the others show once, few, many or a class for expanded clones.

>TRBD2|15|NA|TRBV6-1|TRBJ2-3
CASSRLAGYPDTQYF
TGTGCCAGCAGTCGACTAGCGGGGTATCCAGATACGCAGTATTTT
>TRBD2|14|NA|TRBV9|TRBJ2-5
CASSIAPGGETQYF
TGTGCCAGCAGCATAGCTCCGGGGGGGGAGACCCAGTACTTC
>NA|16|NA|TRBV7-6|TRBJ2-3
CASSSPSSGLRNTQYF
TGTGCCAGCAGCTCCCCATCGTCGGGCCTCAGAAATACGCAGTATTTT
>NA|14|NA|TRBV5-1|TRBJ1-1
CASSSAGGNTEAFF
TGCGCCAGCAGCTCAGCGGGGGGGAACACTGAAGCTTTCTTT
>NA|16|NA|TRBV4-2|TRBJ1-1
CASSQPSGGLDTEAFF
TGTGCCAGCAGCCAACCTAGTGGCGGGCTCGACACTGAAGCTTTCTTT
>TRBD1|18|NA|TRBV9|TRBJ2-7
CASSPRGWAGGGDYEQYF
TGTGCCAGCAGCCCACGGGGGTGGGCAGGGGGCGGAGACTACGAGCAGTACTTC
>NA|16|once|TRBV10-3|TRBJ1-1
CAIRPTEDKPNTEAFF
TGTGCCATCAGACCTACCGAGGACAAGCCGAACACTGAAGCTTTCTTT
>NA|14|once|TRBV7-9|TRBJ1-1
CASSLGGEVTEAFF
TGTGCCAGCAGCTTAGGAGGGGAGGTCACTGAAGCTTTCTTT
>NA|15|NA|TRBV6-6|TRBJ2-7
CASSYEGWVVHEQYF
TGTGCCAGCAGTTACGAGGGGTGGGTGGTCCACGAGCAGTACTTC
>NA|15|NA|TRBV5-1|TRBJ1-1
CASSLEGGRDTEAFF
TGCGCCAGCAGCTTGGAAGGGGGAAGGGACACTGAAGCTTTCTTT
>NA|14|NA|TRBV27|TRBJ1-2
CASRPTGTNYGYTF
TGTGCCAGCAGGCCAACCGGGACAAACTATGGCTACACCTTC
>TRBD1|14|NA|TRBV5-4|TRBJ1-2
CASSEDRGDYGYTF
TGTGCCAGCAGCGAGGACAGGGGTGACTATGGCTACACCTTC
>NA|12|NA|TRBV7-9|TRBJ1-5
CASSLASQPQHF
TGTGCCAGCAGCTTAGCAAGTCAGCCCCAGCATTTT
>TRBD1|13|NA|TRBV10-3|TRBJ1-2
CAITTDRGYGYTF
TGTGCCATAACTACAGACAGGGGCTATGGCTACACCTTC
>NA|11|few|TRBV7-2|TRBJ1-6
CASSLDRVLHF
TGTGCCAGCAGCTTAGATCGGGTCCTCCACTTT
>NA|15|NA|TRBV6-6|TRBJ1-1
CASSYSVTQGSKAFF
TGTGCCAGCAGTTACTCCGTGACACAAGGTAGTAAAGCTTTCTTT
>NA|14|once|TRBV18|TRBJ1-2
CASSRQEVRDGYTF
TGTGCCAGCTCACGACAAGAGGTACGCGATGGCTACACCTTC
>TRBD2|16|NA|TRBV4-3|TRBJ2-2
CASSRNSGGPTGELFF
TGCGCCAGCAGCCGAAACAGCGGGGGGCCTACCGGGGAGCTGTTTTTT
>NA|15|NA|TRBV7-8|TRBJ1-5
CASSLGGGLYQPQHF
TGTGCCAGCAGCTTAGGCGGCGGACTATATCAGCCCCAGCATTTT
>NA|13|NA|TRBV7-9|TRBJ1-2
CASSSEWRYGYTF
TGTGCCAGCAGCTCCGAATGGAGGTATGGCTACACCTTC
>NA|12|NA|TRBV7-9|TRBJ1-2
CASSEMVDGYTF
TGTGCCAGCAGCGAAATGGTAGATGGCTACACCTTC
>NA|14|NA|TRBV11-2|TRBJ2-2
CASSRDPAVGELFF
TGTGCCAGCAGCCGGGACCCTGCCGTCGGGGAGCTGTTTTTT
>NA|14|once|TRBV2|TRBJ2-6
CASSARAGANVLTF
TGTGCCAGCAGTGCAAGGGCTGGGGCCAACGTCCTGACTTTC
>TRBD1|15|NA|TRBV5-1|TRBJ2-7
CASSLGDRATYEQYF
TGCGCCAGCAGCTTAGGAGACAGGGCTACCTACGAGCAGTACTTC
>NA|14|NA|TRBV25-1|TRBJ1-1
CASSEGGDGTEAFF
TGTGCCAGCAGTGAAGGAGGCGACGGGACTGAAGCTTTCTTT
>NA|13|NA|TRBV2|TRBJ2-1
CASKASSYNEQFF
TGTGCCAGCAAAGCGAGCTCCTACAATGAGCAGTTCTTC
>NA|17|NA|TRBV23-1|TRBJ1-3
CASSQSCKGSSGNTIYF
TGCGCCAGCAGTCAATCGTGTAAGGGGTCTTCAGGAAACACCATATATTTT
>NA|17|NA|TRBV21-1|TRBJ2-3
CASNPPGGALPTDTQYF
TGTGCCAGCAACCCTCCAGGAGGCGCCCTCCCCACAGATACGCAGTATTTT
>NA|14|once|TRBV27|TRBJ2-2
CASRPSGATGELFF
TGTGCCAGCAGACCCTCGGGGGCCACCGGGGAGCTGTTTTTT
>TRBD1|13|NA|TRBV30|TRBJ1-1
CAGDRGRVTEAFF
TGTGCCGGGGACAGGGGGCGAGTCACTGAAGCTTTCTTT
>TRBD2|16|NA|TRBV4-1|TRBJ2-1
CASSQVGRGSVNEQFF
TGCGCCAGCAGCCAAGTGGGGCGGGGGTCCGTCAATGAGCAGTTCTTC
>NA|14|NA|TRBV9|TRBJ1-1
CASSFTGFATEAFF
TGTGCCAGCAGCTTCACAGGGTTTGCCACTGAAGCTTTCTTT
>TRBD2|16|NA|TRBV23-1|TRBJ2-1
CASSQSTAGGVDEQFF
TGCGCCAGCAGTCAATCGACAGCGGGGGGTGTCGATGAGCAGTTCTTC
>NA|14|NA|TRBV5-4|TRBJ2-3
CASSLGLGPDTQYF
TGTGCCAGCAGCTTGGGACTAGGACCCGATACGCAGTATTTT
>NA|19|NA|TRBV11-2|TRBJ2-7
CASSLGGGGVGYSSYEQYF
TGTGCCAGCAGCTTAGGGGGAGGGGGGGTTGGATATAGCTCCTACGAGCAGTACTTC
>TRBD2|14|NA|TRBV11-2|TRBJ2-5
CASTTLAVQETQYF
TGTGCCAGCACGACACTAGCGGTTCAAGAGACCCAGTACTTC
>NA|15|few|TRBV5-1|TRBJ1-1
CASSLAGGAGTEAFF
TGCGCCAGCAGCTTGGCCGGGGGGGCGGGCACTGAAGCTTTCTTT
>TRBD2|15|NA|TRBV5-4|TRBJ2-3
CASSLDSGATDTQYF
TGTGCCAGCAGCTTGGACAGCGGGGCCACAGATACGCAGTATTTT
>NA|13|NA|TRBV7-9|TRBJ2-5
CASSSTSFETQYF
TGTGCCAGCAGCTCGACTAGTTTTGAGACCCAGTACTTC
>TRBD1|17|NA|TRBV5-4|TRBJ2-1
CASSQVQGVLSYNEQFF
TGCGCCAGCAGCCAAGTACAGGGGGTCCTATCCTACAATGAGCAGTTCTTC
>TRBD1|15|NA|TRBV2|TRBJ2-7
CASSPDRVRNYEQYF
TGTGCCAGCAGCCCGGACAGGGTAAGGAACTACGAGCAGTACTTC